Each of the 31 T cell receptor beta chains below was sequenced from the same sample in a study of blood T cell repertoires in COVID-19. Data came from immunoSEQ multiplex PCR; TCRdb stores just in-frame clones and leaves some out. The profile shows about 25,000 clones, about nine tenths of them singletons. The sequencing sample was made of peripheral blood. These receptors were collected from a man aged 50 to 59 with active COVID-19.

The chain recombines TRBV6-5 with TRBJ1-5; 7 bases map to TRBD1. J lost 4 bases, V lost 4 bases, and 4 bases had no gene match. The CDR3 has 14 amino acids. Per the germline V gene, CDR1 is MNHEY and CDR2 is SVGAGI. Here the CDR3 reads CASSLPGQNQPQHF. DNA for the CDR3: TGTGCCAGCAGTTTGCCGGGACAGAATCAGCCCCAGCATTTT.

This clone was counted a single time. The V and J genes are TRBV2 and TRBJ2-5; 12 positions match TRBD2. This CDR3 has 16 residues. The V and J ends lost 3 bases and 5 bases, in that order; junction bases with no gene match: 7. Germline values: CDR1 SNHLY, CDR2 FYNNEI. The CDR3 reads CASSDALAGGPETQYF. The CDR3 bases are TGTGCCAGCAGTGATGCCCTAGCGGGAGGGCCGGAGACCCAGTACTTC.

The genes are TRBV11-3 and TRBJ2-5, with D hard to call. Trimming left V 3 bases short and J 4 bases short, with 12 bases between. This CDR3 spans 14 amino acids. CDR1 is SGHNT, CDR2 YENEEA, per germline. The CDR3 bases are TGTGCCAGCAGCTTTTTCTTGGGCAGAGAGACCCAGTACTTC. This codes for CASSFFLGRETQYF.

The chain has TRBV5-1 and TRBJ2-7; D is undetermined. CDR3 length: 14 amino acids. V was trimmed by 0 bases and J by 2 bases, leaving 9 bases between them. Germline V CDR1 and CDR2: SGHRS, YFSETQ. The CDR3 region is CASSLVVSPYEQYF. The CDR3, as DNA: TGCGCCAGCAGCTTGGTTGTCAGTCCCTACGAGCAGTACTTC.

The rearrangement links TRBV14 to TRBJ2-1; possible D gene TRBD2, 6 bases. The CDR3 extends over 13 amino acids. Trimming removed 0 bases at V and 12 bases at J, with 12 bases between. CDR1 and CDR2 from the germline V gene are SGHDN and FVKESK. CDR3 loop: CASSQEGLTVQFF. The CDR3 bases are TGTGCCAGCAGCCAAGAGGGACTGACGGTGCAGTTCTTC.

V gene TRBV6-5 combines with J gene TRBJ2-1; 7 bases align to TRBD1. V lost 2 bases to trimming and J lost 8 bases; unmatched junction nucleotides: 0. From germline, CDR1 is MNHEY and CDR2 SVGAGI. The CDR3 has 12 residues. This CDR3 reads CASSYDRDEQFF. CDR3 nucleotides: TGTGCCAGCAGTTACGACAGGGATGAGCAGTTCTTC.

CDR3 loop: CASSPTLGQTENYGYTF. The CDR3 bases are TGTGCCAGCTCACCGACTCTAGGACAGACAGAGAACTATGGCTACACCTTC. The chain combines TRBV18 with TRBJ1-2; possibly TRBD1 for D (6 bases). From germline, CDR1 is KGHSH and CDR2 LQKENI. CDR3 length: 17 amino acids. The ends were cut back, 3 bases at V and 2 bases at J, with 19 bases in the middle.

This chain uses TRBV5-3 with TRBJ2-7; 13 bases fit TRBD2. TRBV5-3 is filed as an ORF, its function uncertain. V was pared by 4 bases and J by 0 bases, with 19 bases of the junction left unmatched. The CDR3 is 21 residues long. The CDR3 reads CARSLGQGWGLAGQSSYEQYV. The CDR3, as DNA: TGTGCCAGAAGCCTCGGACAGGGCTGGGGACTAGCGGGGCAAAGCTCCTACGAGCAGTACGTC.

J is TRBJ2-5 and V is TRBV9; 10 bases line up with TRBD2. The CDR3 totals 14 residues. The germline gives CDR1 SGDLS, CDR2 YYNGEE. The trim removed 3 bases at V and 5 bases at J, leaving 4 bases unmatched. The CDR3 bases are TGTGCCAGCAGCGCTAGCGGGAGTCGGGAGACCCAGTACTTC. Translated: CASSASGSRETQYF.

This clone appeared a single time. A junction boundary mismatches the germline segment, possibly from a read error. The sample contains more than one DNA sequence encoding this CDR3. This rearrangement joins TRBV6-5 to TRBJ2-5; TRBD2 matches at 10 bases. CDR1 is MNHEY, CDR2 SVGAGI, per germline. The CDR3 is made up of 15 amino acids. Here the CDR3 reads CASGEGTSVDETQYF. CDR3 sequence (DNA): TGTGCCAGTGGGGAAGGGACTAGCGTGGATGAGACCCAATACTTC.

The CDR3, as DNA: TGTGCCAGCAGCCCCGGGGTAGCGGGGTCTTTGATAGAGACCCAGTACTTC. This gives the protein CASSPGVAGSLIETQYF. The V call is TRBV7-3, the J call TRBJ2-5; 8 nucleotides line up with TRBD2. Germline CDR1 is SGHTA and CDR2 is FQGTGA. The ends lost 5 bases at V and 4 bases at J; junction bases unmatched: 15. The CDR3 is 17 residues long. The whole variable domain, remainder taken from reference TRBV7-3 and TRBJ2-5, is GAGVSQTPSNKVTEKGKYVELRCDPISGHTALYWYRQSLGQGPEFLIYFQGTGAADDSGLPNDRFFAVRPEGSVSTLKIQRTERGDSAVYLCASSPGVAGSLIETQYFGPGTRLLVL.

The chain links TRBV29-1 to TRBJ1-4, with 10 bases fitting TRBD1. This CDR3 comprises 13 residues. Germline V gives CDR1 SQVTM, CDR2 ANQGSEA. V was clipped by 4 bases and J by 6 bases; unmatched bases: 2. In DNA form, the CDR3 reads TGCAGCGTTGGACAGGGGGCTTATGAAAAACTGTTTTTT. It translates to CSVGQGAYEKLFF.

The chain is built from TRBV7-2 and TRBJ1-4; tentative D call: TRBD1 (6 bases). CDR3 length: 14 amino acids. Per the germline V gene, CDR1 is SGHTA and CDR2 is FQGNSA. V was trimmed by 5 bases and J by 13 bases, leaving 20 bases between them. The CDR3: CASSVDRPSFTLFF. The DNA of the CDR3 is TGTGCCAGCAGCGTAGACAGGCCAAGCTTTACACTGTTTTTT.

This chain joins TRBV19 and TRBJ1-4, with 8 bases aligning to TRBD1. The CDR3 spans 15 residues. Trimming at V came to 2 bases and at J to 7 bases, leaving 6 bases not matched to a gene. The germline V gene encodes CDR1 LNHDA and CDR2 SQIVND (reference sequence). The CDR3 here is CASSIFGQGTEKLFF. The CDR3 DNA sequence: TGTGCCAGTAGTATATTTGGACAGGGAACTGAAAAACTGTTTTTT.

J is TRBJ2-7 and V is TRBV20-1; 9 nucleotides agree with TRBD2. With 5 bases clipped from V and 6 bases from J, the junction kept 2 bases outside the gene matches. The CDR3 is 11 amino acids. Germline V gene data show CDR1 as DFQATT and CDR2 as SNEGSKA (reference sequence). CDR3 nucleotides: TGCAGTGCTTTACTAGCGGGCGAGCAGTACGTC. Translated: CSALLAGEQYV.

J is TRBJ1-5 and V is TRBV28; unclear D gene. Germline V CDR1 and CDR2: MDHEN, SYDVKM. The CDR3 is 12 residues long. V was trimmed by 7 bases and J by 5 bases, leaving 9 bases between them. This chain's CDR3 is CASTYSDQPQHF. The CDR3 DNA is TGTGCCAGCACTTACTCGGATCAGCCCCAGCATTTT.

This clone has only one observation. The chain carries TRBV7-6 and TRBJ2-5, with 11 positions matching TRBD2. This CDR3 has 16 amino acids. The V segment lost 4 bases and the J segment 6 bases; nucleotides outside the gene matches: 10. Germline CDR1 is SGHVS and CDR2 is FNYEAQ. The CDR3 DNA sequence: TGTGCCAGCAGCTCCAATAGCGGGGGGGCCTTCCAGACCCAGTACTTC. Protein: CASSSNSGGAFQTQYF.

The chain recombines TRBV28 with TRBJ1-5; D is perhaps TRBD1 (6 bases). Germline CDR1 and CDR2: MDHEN and SYDVKM. The CDR3 has 14 amino acids. The V gene lost 2 bases and the J gene lost 4 bases, with 9 bases spanning the gap. The DNA for the CDR3 is TGTGCCAGCAGTTTAGCAGGGACAAATCAGCCCCAGCATTTT. Translated, it gives CASSLAGTNQPQHF.

The CDR3 DNA is TGTGCCAGCAGCTTAAGCAGGGGCTACGAGCAGTACTTC. It translates to CASSLSRGYEQYF. This chain uses TRBV7-9 with TRBJ2-7; D is possibly TRBD1 (6 bases). V was trimmed by 2 bases and J by 3 bases, leaving 8 bases between them. Germline V gives CDR1 SEHNR, CDR2 FQNEAQ (reference sequence). The length of the CDR3 is 13 residues.

V is TRBV19 and J is TRBJ2-2; perhaps TRBD2 as D (6 bases). The CDR3 consists of 15 residues. Germline-derived CDR1 and CDR2 are LNHDA and SQIVND (reference sequence). The V gene lost 5 bases and the J gene lost 5 bases, with 15 bases spanning the gap. The CDR3 reads CASSHRGAGTGELFF. DNA of the CDR3: TGTGCCAGTAGTCACCGCGGGGCGGGTACCGGGGAGCTGTTTTTT.

The V gene is TRBV6-4, the J gene TRBJ2-2; perhaps TRBD1 as D (5 bases). CDR1 is MRHNA and CDR2 is SNTAGT in the germline V gene. This CDR3 comprises 15 residues. With 2 bases removed from V and 1 base from J, the gap between germline ends came to 8 bases. The CDR3 DNA reads TGTGCCAGCAGTGACAGGCAGGGGAACACCGGGGAGCTGTTTTTT. Translating gives CASSDRQGNTGELFF.

CDR3 sequence (DNA): TGTGCCACCAGTGATATTAGGGAGGACAAAAACATTCAGTACTTC. This translates into CATSDIREDKNIQYF. The genes are TRBV24-1 and TRBJ2-4; D is perhaps TRBD2 (6 bases). V lost 3 bases and J 3 bases, leaving 11 bases between the germline ends. Germline-derived CDR1 and CDR2 are KGHDR and SFDVKD. This CDR3 is built from 15 residues.

The chain joins TRBV7-2 to TRBJ2-5; D possibly corresponds to TRBD2 (5 bases). V was shortened by 5 bases and J by 1 base, with 14 bases between the two germline ends. The CDR3 has 15 residues. Germline assignment: CDR1 SGHTA and CDR2 FQGNSA. CDR3 protein: CASSPGLHSQETQYF. In DNA, the CDR3 is TGTGCCAGCAGCCCCGGACTTCATTCCCAAGAGACCCAGTACTTC.

The gene calls are TRBV2 and TRBJ2-3, with unresolved D. CDR1 is SNHLY and CDR2 is FYNNEI in the germline V gene. Trimming cost V 7 bases and J 0 bases, with 8 bases left between them. The CDR3 runs to 13 residues. In nucleotides, the CDR3 is TGTGCCAGCAATCGGGTTAGCACAGATACGCAGTATTTT. As protein: CASNRVSTDTQYF.

This clone was seen only a few times. V is TRBV4-1 and J is TRBJ1-5; D remains ambiguous. Trimming pared 4 bases from V and 0 bases from J, leaving 13 bases between. Per germline, CDR1 MGHRA and CDR2 YSYEKL. The CDR3 has 16 residues. The CDR3 here is CASSPREAFSNQPQHF. CDR3 nucleotides: TGCGCCAGCAGCCCGAGAGAAGCCTTTAGCAATCAGCCCCAGCATTTT.

The chain employs TRBV18 and TRBJ2-2, with a weak D call TRBD2 (6 bases). V lost 4 bases and J lost 5, with 14 bases in between. CDR3 size: 15 residues. Per the germline V gene, CDR1 is KGHSH and CDR2 is LQKENI. The CDR3 DNA reads TGTGCCAGCTCACTCAAGGTTCGGGGGACCGGGGAGCTGTTTTTT. Translating it yields CASSLKVRGTGELFF.

The chain couples TRBV6-2 or TRBV6-3 to TRBJ2-5; 8 bases line up with TRBD2. There are 17 residues in the CDR3. From germline, CDR1 is MNHEY and CDR2 SVGEGT. V lost 2 bases to trimming and J lost 1 base; unmatched junction nucleotides: 9. CDR3 in DNA: TGTGCCAGCAGTTACGGGTCTAGCGGGCTTCTCCAAGAGACCCAGTACTTC. Translated: CASSYGSSGLLQETQYF.

The chain is built from TRBV6-5 and TRBJ2-3; D possibly corresponds to TRBD2 (7 bases). CDR3 length: 15 amino acids. V was pared by 6 bases and J by 6 bases, with 19 bases between. CDR1 is MNHEY, CDR2 SVGAGI, per germline. DNA for the CDR3: TGTGCCAGCAGCCCAAGCTCGGGGGGCGAGGATACGCAGTATTTT. This translates into CASSPSSGGEDTQYF.

This clone was seen only once. The rearrangement joins TRBV5-1 to TRBJ2-2; 7 nucleotides agree with TRBD2. The germline V gene encodes CDR1 SGHRS and CDR2 YFSETQ. The V segment lost 1 base and the J segment 6 bases; nucleotides outside the gene matches: 6. This CDR3 region has 15 residues. The CDR3 spells CASSLSGLAAGELFF. In nucleotides, the CDR3 is TGCGCCAGCAGCTTGAGCGGGCTAGCGGCCGGGGAGCTGTTTTTT.

This chain links TRBV19 with TRBJ2-2; TRBD2 matches 11 bases. CDR3 length equals 16 residues. Germline trimming cut 5 bases from V and 2 bases from J; bases unmatched to any gene: 4. From germline, CDR1 is LNHDA and CDR2 SQIVND (reference sequence). DNA of the CDR3: TGTGCCAGTAGTGTCCTAGCGGGGGGAAACACCGGGGAGCTGTTTTTT. It specifies CASSVLAGGNTGELFF.

J is TRBJ1-4 and V is TRBV6-5; 7 nucleotides align to TRBD1. V lost 0 bases, J lost 3 bases, and 4 bases stayed unmatched. The CDR3 has 16 residues. CDR1 is MNHEY and CDR2 is SVGAGI in the germline V gene. The CDR3 loop is CASSYSGQWSNEKLFF. CDR3 bases: TGTGCCAGCAGTTACTCGGGACAGTGGTCTAATGAAAAACTGTTTTTT.